The entry that follows covers one T cell receptor beta chain sequence. Its target is not known. Assay used: immunoSEQ multiplex PCR; TCRdb lists only in-frame clones, some missing. The table has more than 2,000,000 clones, more than 80% seen once. The V end lost 2 bases, the J end lost 1 base, and 17 bases lay between the germline ends. The CDR3 runs to 18 residues. The germline gives CDR1 LNHDA, CDR2 SQIVND (reference sequence). The sample is drawn from a study of shared clonotypes between healthy human individuals. Study findings and constraints: Rarefaction curves obtained for sorted subsets showed sequencing incomplete despite large depth. As a rule, naive subsets had a larger estimated richness than memory subsets.

The donor cohort consisted entirely of Caucasian adults residing in Nashville, Tennessee. The TCR comes from a young man in good health. Some clones in this sample may be carry-over from other donors' samples. The chain uses TRBV19 and TRBJ2-2; no clear D gene. Sequenced material: naive CD4+ T cells from PBMCs. The subset: CD45RA+ positively selected. CDR3 coding DNA: TGTGCCAGTAGTATAATAATCCGGTACCCGCGGAACACCGGGGAGCTGTTTTTT. Protein sequence: CASSIIIRYPRNTGELFF.